The sequence of this T cell receptor beta chain was determined in a study of response to subunit inactivated influenza vaccine. Whole-study findings and limits: With each seasonal influenza vaccination, the authors suggested, few new T cells are recruited.

The germline CDR1 and CDR2 sequences are LGHNA and YNFKEQ. Trimming left V 3 bases short and J 7 bases short, with 12 bases between. The CDR3 consists of 13 residues. As regards this clonotype: The antigen is undetermined.

TCRdb reprocessed the RT-PCR reads via MiXCR and lists one record per CDR3 protein. The data show about 520,000 distinct CDR3 sequences, approximately 7.3% seen once. Specimen: PBMCs from blood, collected less than 30 months after vaccination. The TCR sequence derives from a man aged 45-69 years who received an inactivated influenza vaccine. The chain is built from TRBV4-2 and TRBJ1-2, with D unclear. CDR3 DNA: TGTGCCAGCAGCCAGGCCGACGGTGCTGGCTACACCTTC. Translated: CASSQADGAGYTF.